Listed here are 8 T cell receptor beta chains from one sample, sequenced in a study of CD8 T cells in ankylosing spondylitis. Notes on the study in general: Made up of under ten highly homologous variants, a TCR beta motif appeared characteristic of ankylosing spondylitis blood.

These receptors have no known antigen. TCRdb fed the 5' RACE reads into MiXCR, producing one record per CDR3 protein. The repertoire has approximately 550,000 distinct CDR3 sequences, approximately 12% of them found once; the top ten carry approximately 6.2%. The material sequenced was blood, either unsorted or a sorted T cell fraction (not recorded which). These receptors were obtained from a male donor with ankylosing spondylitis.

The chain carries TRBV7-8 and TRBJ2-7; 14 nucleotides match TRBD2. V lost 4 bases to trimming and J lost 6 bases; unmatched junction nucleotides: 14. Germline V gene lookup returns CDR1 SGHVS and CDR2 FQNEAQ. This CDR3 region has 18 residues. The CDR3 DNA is TGTGCCAGCAGCTCAGGGACTAGCGGGAGAATCTGGGCTTTCGAGCAGTACGTC. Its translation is CASSSGTSGRIWAFEQYV.

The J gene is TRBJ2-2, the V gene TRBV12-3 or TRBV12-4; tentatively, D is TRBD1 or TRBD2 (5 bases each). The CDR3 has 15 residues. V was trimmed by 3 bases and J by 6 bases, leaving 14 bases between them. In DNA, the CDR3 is TGTGCCAGCAGTTTTGGGCCAAGAGGGGCCGGGGAGCTGTTTTTT. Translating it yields CASSFGPRGAGELFF.

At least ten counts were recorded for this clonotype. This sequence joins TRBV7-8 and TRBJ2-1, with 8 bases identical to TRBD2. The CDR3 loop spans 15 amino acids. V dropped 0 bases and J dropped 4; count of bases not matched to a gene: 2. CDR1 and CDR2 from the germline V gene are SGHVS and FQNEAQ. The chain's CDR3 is CASSLASGNYNEQFF. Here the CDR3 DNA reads TGTGCCAGCAGCTTAGCTAGCGGGAATTACAATGAGCAGTTCTTC.

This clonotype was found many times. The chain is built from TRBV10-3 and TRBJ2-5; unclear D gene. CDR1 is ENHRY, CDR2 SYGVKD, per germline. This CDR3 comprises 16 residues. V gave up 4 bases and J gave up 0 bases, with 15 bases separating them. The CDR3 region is CAISVIWGPYQETQYF. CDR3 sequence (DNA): TGTGCCATCAGTGTAATATGGGGTCCCTACCAAGAGACCCAGTACTTC.

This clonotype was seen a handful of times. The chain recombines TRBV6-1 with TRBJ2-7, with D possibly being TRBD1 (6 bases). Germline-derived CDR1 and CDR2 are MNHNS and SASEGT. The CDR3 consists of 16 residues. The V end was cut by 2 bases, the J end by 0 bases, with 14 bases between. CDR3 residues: CASSELTGYYSYEQYF. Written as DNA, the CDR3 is TGTGCCAGCAGTGAATTGACAGGCTACTACTCCTACGAGCAGTACTTC.

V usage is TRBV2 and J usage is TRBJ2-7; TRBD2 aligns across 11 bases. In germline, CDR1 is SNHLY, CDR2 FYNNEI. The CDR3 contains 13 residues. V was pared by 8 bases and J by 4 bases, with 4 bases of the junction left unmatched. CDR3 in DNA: TGTGCCAGCTGTGGACTAGCGGGTTACGAGCAGTACGTC. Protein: CASCGLAGYEQYV.

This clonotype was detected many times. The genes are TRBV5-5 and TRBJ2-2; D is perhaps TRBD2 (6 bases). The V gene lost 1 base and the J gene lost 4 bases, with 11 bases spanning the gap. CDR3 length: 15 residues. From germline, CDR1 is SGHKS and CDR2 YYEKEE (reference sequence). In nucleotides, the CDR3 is TGTGCCAGCAGCTTGAGGGGAGGAGCCACCGGGGAGCTGTTTTTT. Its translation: CASSLRGGATGELFF.

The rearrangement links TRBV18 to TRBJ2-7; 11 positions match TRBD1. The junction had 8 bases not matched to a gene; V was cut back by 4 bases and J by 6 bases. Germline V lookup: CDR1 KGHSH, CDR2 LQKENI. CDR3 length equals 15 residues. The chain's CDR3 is CASSRSDGQGAEQYV. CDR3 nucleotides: TGTGCCAGCTCACGATCAGACGGACAGGGGGCCGAGCAGTACGTC.